The clone carrying this T cell receptor (beta chain) was counted only a few times. As yet, its antigen is unknown. The data originate from a study of post-analysis software for immune sequencing data. Study summary: Relapsing-remitting, secondary progressive and progressive-relapsing multiple sclerosis courses were included.

Each TCR beta cDNA library carried unique molecular identifiers. T cells numbering roughly 0.9 to 10 million yielded cDNA molecules that totaled roughly 500,000. Using its own MiXCR run on the PCR reads, TCRdb lists one record per CDR3 protein. The sample holds 400,000 to 500,000 distinct CDR3 sequences, approximately 38% seen once. Whole-study findings and limits: Those with multiple sclerosis, the patient group, showed significantly lower normalized Chao1 diversity than controls. Clustering by F measure revealed strong co-clustering among samples prepared together in one batch. TRBV5-6, TRBV5-1 and TRBV20-1 belonged to a set of roughly 5 TRBV segments that were more frequent in patients than controls.

In germline, CDR1 is DFQATT, CDR2 SNEGSKA (reference sequence). The CDR3 sequence is 15 residues long. V lost 0 bases and J lost 3, with 15 bases in between. The chain employs TRBV20-1 and TRBJ2-7; D call uncertain. Input material: blood. This sequence originates from a girl aged 2-10 years with multiple sclerosis. The CDR3 here is CSAREVSGLHYEQYF. In DNA form, the CDR3 reads TGCAGTGCTAGAGAAGTTTCTGGTCTTCACTACGAGCAGTACTTC.